The 25 T cell receptor beta chains below all came from one sample that was sequenced in a study of long-term antiretroviral therapy in people with HIV. The run of the v3.0 immunoSEQ assay was at survey level. Libraries were prepared by immunoSEQ multiplex PCR; TCRdb keeps only in-frame clonotypes and omits some of them. The data contain some 18,000 clones, 76% of them singletons. Sample: unsorted PBMCs, taken 0.5 years before starting antiretroviral therapy. The receptors derive from a woman aged 45-60 years with HIV.

This clone was detected only once. The V gene is TRBV6-6, the J gene TRBJ1-2; TRBD1 agrees at 11 bases. The junction had 5 bases not matched to a gene; V was cut back by 8 bases and J by 6 bases. The CDR3 loop spans 13 amino acids. Germline V CDR1 and CDR2: MNHNY, SVGAGI (reference sequence). Written as DNA, the CDR3 is TGTGCCAGCGGACAGGGGGCGGGGGATGGCTACACCTTC. Residues: CASGQGAGDGYTF.

The V gene is TRBV11-2, the J gene TRBJ2-2; maybe TRBD2 (6 bases). The CDR3 has 15 amino acids. V lost 6 bases, J lost 1 base, and 12 bases lay in between. CDR1 and CDR2 from the germline V gene are SGHAT and FQNNGV. CDR3 DNA sequence: TGTGCCAGCAGGGAGGGCTCCGGGAACACCGGGGAGCTGTTTTTT. This gives the protein CASREGSGNTGELFF.

The chain employs TRBV9 and TRBJ1-4, with TRBD1 matching over 11 bases. Per the germline V gene, CDR1 is SGDLS and CDR2 is YYNGEE. V dropped 4 bases and J dropped 14; count of bases not matched to a gene: 13. The CDR3 consists of 15 residues. The CDR3 here is CASSPRDRGFLGLFF. The CDR3 DNA follows: TGTGCCAGCAGCCCTCGGGACAGGGGGTTCTTAGGGCTGTTTTTT.

This clone was picked up one time. The genes are TRBV2 and TRBJ2-2; D unclear. CDR1 SNHLY and CDR2 FYNNEI come from the germline V gene. With 0 bases removed from V and 6 bases from J, the gap between germline ends came to 8 bases. The CDR3 spans 14 residues. This chain's CDR3 is CASSEAGPPGELFF. CDR3 coding DNA: TGTGCCAGCAGTGAAGCGGGCCCGCCCGGGGAGCTGTTTTTT.

In this sample, this clone turned up once. V gene TRBV6-1 combines with J gene TRBJ2-3; 8 nucleotides agree with TRBD2. The ends lost 4 bases at V and 4 bases at J; junction bases unmatched: 7. Germline CDR1 is MNHNS and CDR2 is SASEGT. The CDR3 spans 15 residues. The CDR3 DNA sequence: TGTGCCAGCAGTGCGGGCGGGGGGCCCCCAGATACGCAGTATTTT. It translates to CASSAGGGPPDTQYF.

The CDR3 protein is CASSTNLAQATDTQYF. Here the CDR3 DNA reads TGTGCCAGCAGCACGAACCTAGCACAGGCCACAGATACGCAGTATTTT. This sequence joins TRBV7-9 and TRBJ2-3; D may match TRBD1 or TRBD2 (5 bases each). In germline, CDR1 is SEHNR, CDR2 FQNEAQ (reference sequence). The V end was cut by 5 bases, the J end by 2 bases, with 17 bases between. The CDR3 has 16 residues.

This chain joins TRBV19 and TRBJ1-1, with TRBD1 identical over 9 bases. CDR3 length equals 14 residues. Germline V gene data show CDR1 as LNHDA and CDR2 as SQIVND (reference sequence). With V trimmed by 6 bases and J by 7 bases, 9 bases remained unmatched. The CDR3 protein is CASSLRTGVDEAFF. The DNA for the CDR3 is TGTGCCAGTAGCCTACGGACAGGGGTGGATGAAGCTTTCTTT.

This clone was counted between two and nine times. The rearrangement joins TRBV6-4 to TRBJ2-3; D call uncertain. Germline V CDR1 and CDR2: MRHNA, SNTAGT. Deletions cut 0 bases from V and 9 bases from J, with 10 bases between. The CDR3 has 13 amino acids. This CDR3 reads CASSDSDSATQYF. In DNA, the CDR3 is TGTGCCAGCAGTGACTCCGATTCGGCAACGCAGTATTTT.

This clone is a singleton in its sample. The J gene is TRBJ2-1, the V gene TRBV5-1; 12 bases line up with TRBD1. CDR1 and CDR2 from the germline V gene are SGHRS and YFSETQ. This CDR3 is built from 16 residues. V trimming: 4 bases; J trimming: 7 bases; junction bases outside the gene matches: 9. CDR3 in DNA: TGCGCCAGCAGCGCCGGGCCGGGACAGGGGGCGAATGAGCAGTTCTTC. This translates into CASSAGPGQGANEQFF.

The V gene is TRBV30, the J gene TRBJ1-4, with 7 positions matching TRBD1. The CDR3 is 16 amino acids. In germline, CDR1 is GTSNPN, CDR2 SVGIG (reference sequence). Trimming cost V 0 bases and J 4 bases; bases outside gene matches: 8. The CDR3 DNA is TGTGCCTGGAGTGTAGGAGGGGGCGACCGTAATGAAAAACTGTTTTTT. Translation: CAWSVGGGDRNEKLFF.

The J gene is TRBJ1-1, the V gene TRBV7-9, with 10 bases aligning to TRBD1. Germline V gene sequence: CDR1 SEHNR, CDR2 FQNEAQ (reference sequence). Germline trimming cut 6 bases from V and 5 bases from J; bases unmatched to any gene: 6. This CDR3 spans 14 amino acids. DNA of the CDR3: TGTGCCAGCAGGACAAAGGGACAGGGGACTGAAGCTTTCTTT. Its protein product is CASRTKGQGTEAFF.

The rearrangement joins TRBV6-1 to TRBJ1-5, with D possibly matching TRBD1 (5 bases). Per the germline V gene, CDR1 is MNHNS and CDR2 is SASEGT. V shed 0 bases and J shed 7 bases, with 10 bases lying between them. This CDR3 has 14 amino acids. The CDR3 here is CASSEAQGRQPQHF. DNA of the CDR3: TGTGCCAGCAGTGAAGCGCAGGGAAGACAGCCCCAGCATTTT.

CDR3 in amino acids: CSVALGLAGGNTGELFF. The CDR3 DNA sequence: TGCAGCGTCGCCCTGGGACTAGCGGGGGGAAACACCGGGGAGCTGTTTTTT. The chain recombines TRBV29-1 with TRBJ2-2, with TRBD2 matching 15 bases. Germline values: CDR1 SQVTM, CDR2 ANQGSEA. CDR3 length: 17 residues. The V gene end was trimmed by 6 bases and the J gene end by 2 bases; junction bases not matched to a gene: 7.

This clone appeared a single time. The J gene is TRBJ2-3, the V gene TRBV27; D is perhaps TRBD2 (6 bases). Trimming pared 6 bases from V and 6 bases from J, leaving 13 bases between. This CDR3 spans 13 amino acids. CDR1 and CDR2 from the germline V gene are MNHEY and SMNVEV (reference sequence). The CDR3 coding sequence is TGTGCCAGCAGGAGTTCGGGGGTGGATACGCAGTATTTT. Encoded protein: CASRSSGVDTQYF.

The chain combines TRBV7-9 with TRBJ2-3, with D possibly matching TRBD1 (5 bases). Germline lookup yields CDR1 SEHNR and CDR2 FQNEAQ (reference sequence). V lost 3 bases, J lost 0 bases, and 10 bases lay in between. The CDR3 loop spans 15 amino acids. In nucleotides, the CDR3 is TGTGCCAGCAGCTTTCAGGGTGCTAGCACAGATACGCAGTATTTT. Translating it yields CASSFQGASTDTQYF.

The chain has TRBV28 and TRBJ1-1; D is uncertain. From germline, CDR1 is MDHEN and CDR2 SYDVKM. CDR3 length: 13 amino acids. V dropped 2 bases and J dropped 5 bases, with 9 bases sitting between them. CDR3 amino acids: CASSLTGPTEAFF. The CDR3 nucleotides read TGTGCCAGCAGTTTAACTGGCCCGACTGAAGCTTTCTTT.

The chain uses TRBV5-1 and TRBJ1-5; D may be TRBD1 (6 bases). Germline V gene sequence: CDR1 SGHRS, CDR2 YFSETQ. CDR3 length: 15 residues. V was pared by 4 bases and J by 4 bases, with 15 bases between. The CDR3 region is CASSPLGGGNQPQHF. The CDR3 DNA follows: TGCGCCAGCAGCCCCCTAGGGGGAGGGAATCAGCCCCAGCATTTT.

This clone is a singleton in its sample. The chain joins TRBV18 to TRBJ2-5; D gene ambiguous. Between the trimmed V and J ends, which lost 3 bases and 5 bases, there was a span of 7 bases. Looked up from germline, CDR1 is KGHSH and CDR2 is LQKENI. CDR3 size: 12 residues. CDR3 bases: TGTGCCAGCTCACCCGGTGTGGAGACCCAGTACTTC. Encoded protein: CASSPGVETQYF.

This chain uses TRBV7-9 with TRBJ2-3, with 9 bases fitting TRBD2. Per germline, CDR1 SEHNR and CDR2 FQNEAQ (reference sequence). Trimming took 1 base from V and 1 from J; bases not matched to a gene: 3. CDR3 length: 16 amino acids. Here the CDR3 reads CASSLGASGGTDTQYF. CDR3 coding DNA: TGTGCCAGCAGCTTAGGAGCTAGCGGGGGCACAGATACGCAGTATTTT.

The gene calls are TRBV4-1 and TRBJ2-5; 14 bases match TRBD2. Germline lookup yields CDR1 MGHRA and CDR2 YSYEKL. J gave up 5 bases and V 4 bases, and 6 bases lay outside the gene matches. The CDR3 consists of 16 residues. The CDR3 is CASSPTTSGGGETQYF. In DNA form, the CDR3 reads TGCGCCAGCAGCCCGACGACTAGCGGGGGGGGTGAGACCCAGTACTTC.

The CDR3 DNA sequence: TGTGCCAGCAGCTTGGGGTCAGGATCCTACGAGCAGTACGTC. Protein sequence: CASSLGSGSYEQYV. V is TRBV5-6 and J is TRBJ2-7; no firm D call. V was shortened by 0 bases and J by 1 base, with 8 bases between the two germline ends. CDR1 SGHDT and CDR2 YYEEEE come from the germline V gene. This CDR3 has 14 amino acids.

This chain links TRBV18 with TRBJ1-3; D uncertain. The germline V and J ends were trimmed by 0 bases and 4 bases, with 16 bases remaining between them. This CDR3 has 17 residues. In germline, CDR1 is KGHSH, CDR2 LQKENI. The CDR3 region has the DNA TGTGCCAGCTCACCACCGAGCAGTTCAAGGTCGGGAAACACCATATATTTT. Residues: CASSPPSSSRSGNTIYF.

The gene calls are TRBV6-6 and TRBJ1-2; 10 nucleotides match TRBD1. The V gene end was trimmed by 5 bases and the J gene end by 7 bases; junction bases not matched to a gene: 13. Germline V gene sequence: CDR1 MNHNY, CDR2 SVGAGI (reference sequence). The CDR3 spans 16 residues. CDR3 bases: TGTGCCAGCAGTCCCCAAACCGGGACAGGGGTGAGTGGCTACACCTTC. Encoded protein: CASSPQTGTGVSGYTF.

The chain uses TRBV4-1 and TRBJ2-7, with TRBD2 matching over 9 bases. There are 14 residues in the CDR3. Per germline, CDR1 MGHRA and CDR2 YSYEKL. Trimming at V came to 2 bases and at J to 6 bases, leaving 5 bases not matched to a gene. The DNA of the CDR3 is TGCGCCAGCAGCCAAAAGCGGGGGGTATCCGAGCAGTACGTC. Protein product: CASSQKRGVSEQYV.

This clone was found once. V is TRBV9 and J is TRBJ2-2; no firm D call. Trimming stripped 0 bases from V and 1 base from J, with 7 bases between. The CDR3 consists of 15 residues. Germline V gene sequence: CDR1 SGDLS, CDR2 YYNGEE. The chain's CDR3 is CASSVGRRNTGELFF. The CDR3 DNA follows: TGTGCCAGCAGCGTAGGCCGGAGGAACACCGGGGAGCTGTTTTTT.